These 4 T cell receptor beta chains were sequenced from one sample in a study of blood T cell repertoires in COVID-19. Clones were sequenced by immunoSEQ multiplex PCR, and TCRdb holds only the in-frame ones, with some missing. Of roughly 24,000 clones listed, about 83% are singletons. Sample: peripheral blood. The receptors stem from a man between 65 and 85 years old with acute or convalescent COVID-19.

The chain joins TRBV5-1 to TRBJ2-7, with TRBD2 matching over 7 bases. The V and J ends lost 4 bases and 4 bases, in that order; junction bases with no gene match: 11. The CDR3 has 15 residues. Germline V CDR1 and CDR2: SGHRS, YFSETQ. CDR3: CASSPVVGGSYEQYF. The CDR3 nucleotides read TGCGCCAGCAGCCCCGTGGTCGGCGGGAGTTACGAGCAGTACTTC.

The V and J genes are TRBV5-1 and TRBJ2-5, with TRBD1 identical over 10 bases. The V segment lost 4 bases and the J segment 3 bases; nucleotides outside the gene matches: 3. The CDR3 runs 14 residues. CDR1 is SGHRS and CDR2 is YFSETQ in the germline V gene. CDR3 amino acids: CASSPGQGEETQYF. The DNA for the CDR3 is TGCGCCAGCAGCCCCGGACAGGGGGAAGAGACCCAGTACTTC.

The V gene is TRBV3-1 (or the pseudogene TRBV3-2), the J gene TRBJ2-5; TRBD2 aligns across 7 bases. The CDR3 is made up of 14 amino acids. The V segment lost 0 bases and the J segment 6 bases; nucleotides outside the gene matches: 4. Per germline, CDR1 LGHDT and CDR2 YNNKEL (reference sequence). For the CDR3, the DNA is TGTGCCAGCAGCCAAGAGGGGGGGAGGAAGACCCAGTACTTC. This translates into CASSQEGGRKTQYF.

This clone was recorded a few times. This chain links TRBV4-2 with TRBJ2-7; 10 bases line up with TRBD1. The CDR3 is 16 residues long. Trimming cost V 1 base and J 6 bases; bases outside gene matches: 9. Germline lookup yields CDR1 LGHNA and CDR2 YNFKEQ. This CDR3 reads CASSQVGGTGVFEQYF. CDR3 coding DNA: TGTGCCAGCAGCCAAGTCGGCGGGACAGGGGTCTTCGAGCAGTACTTC.